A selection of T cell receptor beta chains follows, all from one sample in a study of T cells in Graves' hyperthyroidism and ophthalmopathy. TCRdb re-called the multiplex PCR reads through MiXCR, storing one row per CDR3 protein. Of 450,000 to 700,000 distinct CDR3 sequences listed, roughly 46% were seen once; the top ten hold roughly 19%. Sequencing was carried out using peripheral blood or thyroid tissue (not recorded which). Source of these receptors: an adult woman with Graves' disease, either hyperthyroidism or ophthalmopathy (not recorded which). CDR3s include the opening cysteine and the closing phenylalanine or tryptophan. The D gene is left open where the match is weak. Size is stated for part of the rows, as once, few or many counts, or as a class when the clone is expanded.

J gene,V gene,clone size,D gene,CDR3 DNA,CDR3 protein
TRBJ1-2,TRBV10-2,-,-,TGCGCCAGCAGCGAACAGAGTAACTATGGCTACACCTTC,CASSEQSNYGYTF
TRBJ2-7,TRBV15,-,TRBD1,TGTGCCACCAGCAGAGAGGGACAGGGCAACGAGCAGTACTTC,CATSREGQGNEQYF
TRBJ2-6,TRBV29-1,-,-,TGCAGCGTTGTTGGCACCTCTGGGGCCAACGTCCTGACTTTC,CSVVGTSGANVLTF
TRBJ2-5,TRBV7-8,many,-,TGTGCCAGCAGCTTAGGTCTGGCGGACTTGAAGACCCAGTACTTC,CASSLGLADLKTQYF
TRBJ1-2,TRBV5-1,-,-,TGCGCCAGCAGCTTGGAATCTCCTAACTATGGCTACACCTTC,CASSLESPNYGYTF
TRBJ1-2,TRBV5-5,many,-,TGTGCCAGCAGCTATACAAGGCCCCTCCTAGGGGATGGCTACACCTTC,CASSYTRPLLGDGYTF
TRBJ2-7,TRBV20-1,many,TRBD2,TGCAGTGCTAGGACTAGCGGGACAATAAGCTACGAGCAGTACTTC,CSARTSGTISYEQYF
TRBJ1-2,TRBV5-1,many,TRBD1,TGCGCCAGCAGCGTGACAGGGGAACTAAATGGCTACACCTTC,CASSVTGELNGYTF
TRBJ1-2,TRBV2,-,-,TGTGCCAGCATAAAATTGTCCGCTTATGGCTACACCTTC,CASIKLSAYGYTF
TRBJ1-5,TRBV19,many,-,TGTGCCAGTAGGGCACGGGACACCAATCAGCCCCAGCATTTT,CASRARDTNQPQHF
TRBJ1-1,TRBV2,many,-,TGTGCCAGCAGTGTAGATCAGGGAAAAGCTTTCTTT,CASSVDQGKAFF
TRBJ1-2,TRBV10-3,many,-,TGTGCCATCACCGAAGGAGGGGCAGGGTGGAAGGGCTACACCTTC,CAITEGGAGWKGYTF
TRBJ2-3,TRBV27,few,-,TGTGCCAGCAGTTCTCCGTTGGACAGTCAAGATACGCAGTATTTT,CASSSPLDSQDTQYF
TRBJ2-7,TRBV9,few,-,TGTGCCAGCAGCGTAGGTGGTGGGAGTCACTACGAGCAGTACTTC,CASSVGGGSHYEQYF
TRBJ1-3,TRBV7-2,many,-,TGTGCCAGCAGCTTCCAGGGTGGAAACACCATATATTTT,CASSFQGGNTIYF
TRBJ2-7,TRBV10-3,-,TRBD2,TGTGCCATCAGGACCGAGACTAGCGGAGCCTACGAGCAGTACTTC,CAIRTETSGAYEQYF
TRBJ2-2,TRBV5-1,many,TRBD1,TGCGCCAGCAGACCCGGGACAGAGACCGGGGAGCTGTTTTTT,CASRPGTETGELFF
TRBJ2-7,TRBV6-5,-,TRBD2,TGTGCCTGCCGGGGGGGGGGAACAGGCGAGCAGTACTTC,CACRGGGTGEQYF
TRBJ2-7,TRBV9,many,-,TGTGCCAGCAGCCCACTTCGCGTCTCCTACGAGCAGTACTTC,CASSPLRVSYEQYF
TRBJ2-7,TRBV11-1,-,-,TGTGCCAGCACCAAACAGACAAGCTCCTACGAGCAGTACTTC,CASTKQTSSYEQYF
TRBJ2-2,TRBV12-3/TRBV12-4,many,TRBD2,TGTGCCAGCAGTTGGACTAGCGGGACCGGGGAGCTGTTTTTT,CASSWTSGTGELFF
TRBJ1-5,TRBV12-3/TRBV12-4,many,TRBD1,TGTGCCAGCAACCCCACAGGGGGGTATCAGCCCCAGCATTTT,CASNPTGGYQPQHF
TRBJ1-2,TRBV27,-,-,TGTGCCAGCAGTTTTAGGCAGGGGCACTATGGCTACACCTTC,CASSFRQGHYGYTF
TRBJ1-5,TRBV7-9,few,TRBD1,TGTGCCAGCAGCTCGGACAGGGGAAGCAATCAGCCCCAGCATTTT,CASSSDRGSNQPQHF
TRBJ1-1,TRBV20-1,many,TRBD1,TGCAGTGCTACAAACCCGGGACAGGATGAAGCTTTCTTT,CSATNPGQDEAFF
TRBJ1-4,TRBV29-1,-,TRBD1,TGCAGCGTTGTGGGACAGGGGAATGGGAATGAAAAACTGTTTTTT,CSVVGQGNGNEKLFF
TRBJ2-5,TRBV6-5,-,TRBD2,TGTGCCAGCAGAATTACTTCTAGCGGGAGAGGTACCGGGGAAGAGACCCAGTACTTC,CASRITSSGRGTGEETQYF
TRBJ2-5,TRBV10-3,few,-,TGTGCCATCAGCGTCGTGGGTGCAGAGACCCAGTACTTC,CAISVVGAETQYF
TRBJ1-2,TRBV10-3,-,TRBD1,TGTGCCATCAGTGCCTGGGACAGGGGGACAGTCTACACCTTC,CAISAWDRGTVYTF
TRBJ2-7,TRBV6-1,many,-,TGTGCCAGCAACCTGCAGCGAAACTACGAGCAGTACTTC,CASNLQRNYEQYF
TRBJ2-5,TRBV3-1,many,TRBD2,TGTGCCAGCAGCCTATCCGGGACTAGGGAAGAGACCCAGTACTTC,CASSLSGTREETQYF
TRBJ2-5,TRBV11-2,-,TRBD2,TGTGCCAGCAGCGATCGGGGGGGCCAAACACAAGAGACCCAGTACTTC,CASSDRGGQTQETQYF
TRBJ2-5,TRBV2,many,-,TGTGCCAGCAGTGAACTGAAGACCCAGTACTTC,CASSELKTQYF
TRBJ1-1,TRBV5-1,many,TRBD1,TGCGCCAGCAGCTTGGCCGATGGACAGGGGTTCACTGAAGCTTTCTTT,CASSLADGQGFTEAFF
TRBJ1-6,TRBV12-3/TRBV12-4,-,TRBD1,TGTGCCAGCAGTTTGGGGACAGGGATTAATTCACCCCTCCACTTT,CASSLGTGINSPLHF
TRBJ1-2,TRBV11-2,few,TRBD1,TGTGCCAGCAGCTTCGGGACAGGGAACGTCTATGGCTACACCTTC,CASSFGTGNVYGYTF
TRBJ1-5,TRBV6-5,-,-,TGTGCCAGCAGTTACGGGGCAGGGCCCTCGCATTTT,CASSYGAGPSHF
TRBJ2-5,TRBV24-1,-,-,TGTGCCACCAGTGATGGGGGTATAAAGACCCAGTACTTC,CATSDGGIKTQYF
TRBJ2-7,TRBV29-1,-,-,TGCAGCGTTGTGACAGGCATAGAGCAGTACTTC,CSVVTGIEQYF
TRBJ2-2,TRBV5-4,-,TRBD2,TGTGCCAGCAGCGCTACGGGACTAGCGGGAGTCTATGAGCAGTTTTTT,CASSATGLAGVYEQFF
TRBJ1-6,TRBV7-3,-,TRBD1,TGTGCCAGCAGCTTATACGGGACAGGGGGCGAATCACCCCTCCACTTT,CASSLYGTGGESPLHF
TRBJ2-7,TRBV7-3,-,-,TGTGCCAGCAGGACCCTAGGAGGGTCCTACGAGCAGTACTTC,CASRTLGGSYEQYF
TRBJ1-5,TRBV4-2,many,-,TGTGCCAGCAGTCGGGCCCATAGCAATCAGCCCCAGCATTTT,CASSRAHSNQPQHF
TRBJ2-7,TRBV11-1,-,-,TGTGCCAGCAGTCCTGACGGGAGAACGTACGAGCAGTACTTC,CASSPDGRTYEQYF
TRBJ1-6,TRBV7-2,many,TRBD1,TGTGCCAGCAGCTCGGGACAGGGGAGTTCACCCCTCCACTTT,CASSSGQGSSPLHF
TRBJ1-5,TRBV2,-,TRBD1,TGTGCTAGCCTGACAGGGGTAGAATTTCGTCCCCAGCATTTT,CASLTGVEFRPQHF
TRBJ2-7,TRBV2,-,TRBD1,TGTGCCAGCAGTGGGGGACAGGGGGGCGCCTACGAGCAGTACTTC,CASSGGQGGAYEQYF
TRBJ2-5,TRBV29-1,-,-,TGCAGTTTTGCTGAGACCCAGTACTTC,CSFAETQYF
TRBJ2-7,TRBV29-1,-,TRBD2,TGCAGCGTTGGGGTCCCAGCGGGAGGAGGCGAGCAGTACTTC,CSVGVPAGGGEQYF
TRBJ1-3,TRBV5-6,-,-,TGTGCCAGCAGCCCGAGCTGGGCTGGAAACACCATATATTTT,CASSPSWAGNTIYF
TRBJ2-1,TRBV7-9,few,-,TGTGCCAGCGGACCCTTTGGTGTACAGTTCTTC,CASGPFGVQFF